This entry lists 31 T cell receptor beta chains sequenced from one sample in a study of blood T cell repertoires in COVID-19. Sequencing was performed with immunoSEQ multiplex PCR; in TCRdb, only in-frame clones are kept and a portion is missing. The data show 80,000 to 95,000 clones, with roughly 90% seen just once and around 26% held by the top ten. Sequencing was carried out using peripheral blood. Receptors were obtained from a man aged 45 to 65 with active or convalescent COVID-19.

This clone was seen a few times. The chain links TRBV7-2 to TRBJ1-2; 8 nucleotides agree with TRBD1. Germline trimming cut 5 bases from V and 4 bases from J; bases unmatched to any gene: 6. The germline V gene encodes CDR1 SGHTA and CDR2 FQGNSA. The CDR3 runs to 14 residues. CDR3 bases: TGTGCCAGCAGCCCACCGGGACAGGTCTATGGCTACACCTTC. Encoded protein: CASSPPGQVYGYTF.

The chain has TRBV28 and TRBJ1-2; a weak D match, TRBD1 (6 bases). Germline CDR1 and CDR2: MDHEN and SYDVKM. CDR3 size: 12 residues. Trimming took off 2 bases at V and 7 bases at J, with 8 bases between the two ends. CDR3 DNA: TGTGCCAGCAGTTTAAGACAGGCTGGCTACACCTTC. Translation: CASSLRQAGYTF.

The V call is TRBV30, the J call TRBJ2-7, with D possibly being TRBD1 (5 bases). The CDR3 has 12 amino acids. V was pared by 4 bases and J by 1 base, with 8 bases between. Germline loops: CDR1 GTSNPN, CDR2 SVGIG (reference sequence). The CDR3: CAWNRISYEQYF. In DNA, the CDR3 is TGTGCCTGGAACAGGATTTCCTACGAGCAGTACTTC.

The chain recombines TRBV9 with TRBJ1-4; 7 nucleotides agree with TRBD1. CDR3 length: 13 residues. CDR1 is SGDLS, CDR2 YYNGEE, per germline. V was clipped by 7 bases and J by 5 bases; unmatched bases: 5. CDR3 sequence: CASGQAGNEKLFF. DNA for the CDR3: TGTGCCAGCGGACAGGCAGGGAATGAAAAACTGTTTTTT.

The chain couples TRBV7-8 to TRBJ2-1; 9 bases fit TRBD2. The CDR3 sequence is 14 residues long. V gave up 0 bases and J gave up 15 bases; unmatched junction bases: 9. Looked up from germline, CDR1 is SGHVS and CDR2 is FQNEAQ. This chain's CDR3 is CASSLADRLAGRFF. DNA for the CDR3: TGTGCCAGCAGCTTAGCGGATAGGCTAGCGGGGCGGTTCTTC.

J is TRBJ2-6 and V is TRBV27, with 10 bases matching TRBD1. V gave up 6 bases and J gave up 4 bases; unmatched junction bases: 24. Germline loops: CDR1 MNHEY, CDR2 SMNVEV (reference sequence). CDR3 length: 22 amino acids. For the CDR3, the DNA is TGTGCCAGCAGCCCCCATAAACCGGTCCCTATGACAGGGGGCGGCGGGGCCAACGTCCTGACTTTC. Protein: CASSPHKPVPMTGGGGANVLTF.

The V call is TRBV25-1, the J call TRBJ2-2, with TRBD2 identical over 12 bases. V was clipped by 1 base and J by 4 bases; unmatched bases: 4. The CDR3 spans 17 residues. CDR1 and CDR2 from the germline V gene are MGHDK and SYGVNS. CDR3 nucleotide sequence: TGTGCCAGCAGTGAATCTAGCGGGGGGGCAGTCACCGGGGAGCTGTTTTTT. It specifies CASSESSGGAVTGELFF.

This chain joins TRBV6-5 and TRBJ2-1, with TRBD1 matching over 8 bases. The CDR3 contains 14 residues. The junction had 4 bases not matched to a gene; V was cut back by 6 bases and J by 3 bases. CDR1 is MNHEY and CDR2 is SVGAGI in the germline V gene. The CDR3 sequence: CASSRQGRYNEQFF. The CDR3 DNA is TGTGCCAGCAGCCGACAGGGGCGCTACAATGAGCAGTTCTTC.

This clone was counted a single time. V and J are TRBV19 and TRBJ2-1; 11 positions agree with TRBD2. Per the germline V gene, CDR1 is LNHDA and CDR2 is SQIVND (reference sequence). J gave up 12 bases and V 4 bases, and 8 bases lay outside the gene matches. This CDR3 comprises 14 residues. CDR3 sequence (DNA): TGTGCCAGTAGTAGTCGTAGCGGGAGGGCCGGGCAGTTCTTC. This encodes CASSSRSGRAGQFF.

The rearrangement uses TRBV10-3 and TRBJ1-6, with unresolved D. The CDR3 is 14 residues long. Germline CDR1 is ENHRY and CDR2 is SYGVKD. V was pared by 2 bases and J by 5 bases, with 7 bases between. The CDR3 nucleotides are TGTGCCATCAGTGAGGGACTGGATAATTCACCCCTCCACTTT. Its protein is CAISEGLDNSPLHF.

This clone has a single count. At one of its ends the junction is not consistent with the germline gene, which may arise from a read error. V usage is TRBV2 and J usage is TRBJ1-5; 7 bases are a match to TRBD1. Germline V gene lookup returns CDR1 SNHLY and CDR2 FYNNEI. The CDR3 extends over 14 amino acids. CDR3 coding DNA: TGTGCCAGCAATGAAAGGGGGCTGGATCAGCCCCAGCATTTT. As protein: CASNERGLDQPQHF.

The chain employs TRBV18 and TRBJ2-2, with 7 nucleotides matching TRBD1. The V and J ends lost 3 bases and 4 bases, in that order; junction bases with no gene match: 8. Germline assignment: CDR1 KGHSH and CDR2 LQKENI. The CDR3 extends over 16 amino acids. The CDR3 loop reads CASSPGRTGSTGELFF. The CDR3 coding sequence is TGTGCCAGCTCACCGGGCCGGACAGGATCCACCGGGGAGCTGTTTTTT.

The genes are TRBV21-1 and TRBJ1-4. TRBV21-1 is a listed pseudogene. This CDR3 contains 15 residues. The CDR3 nucleotides read TGTGCCAGCAGCAAATTAAAGGAGACCGGGGAAAAACTGTTTTTT. Protein sequence: CASSKLKETGEKLFF.

The chain links TRBV28 to TRBJ2-7, with a possible D match to TRBD1 (7 bases). V gave up 6 bases and J gave up 5 bases, with 17 bases separating them. Germline V CDR1 and CDR2: MDHEN, SYDVKM. The CDR3 has 14 amino acids. In DNA, the CDR3 is TGTGCCAGCAGGGCGGGACAGTCTTTCCACGAGCAGTACTTC. This codes for CASRAGQSFHEQYF.

This clone was observed a few times. The V and J genes are TRBV29-1 and TRBJ1-6, with 8 bases aligning to TRBD1. With 5 bases clipped from V and 2 bases from J, the junction kept 8 bases outside the gene matches. Germline CDR1 reads SQVTM; CDR2 reads ANQGSEA. The CDR3 spans 16 residues. CDR3 bases: TGCAGCGTTCTGGGGACAGGTAGTACCTATAATTCACCCCTCCACTTT. Translating it yields CSVLGTGSTYNSPLHF.

The gene calls are TRBV2 and TRBJ2-3; D ambiguous. V lost 8 bases to trimming and J lost 0 bases, with 9 bases between them. There are 13 residues in the CDR3. Germline V gene sequence: CDR1 SNHLY, CDR2 FYNNEI. CDR3 sequence (DNA): TGTGCCAGCTCCCGCAGTAGCACAGATACGCAGTATTTT. This encodes CASSRSSTDTQYF.

This chain connects TRBV21-1 to TRBJ1-3. TRBV21-1 is termed a pseudogene. This CDR3 is 19 amino acids long. DNA of the CDR3: TGTGCCAGCAGCAAAGCAAAGAGCGGGACCCCACCACCTGGAAACACCATATATTTT. This sequence encodes CASSKAKSGTPPPGNTIYF.

This chain joins TRBV24-1 and TRBJ2-7; 7 nucleotides agree with TRBD1. The CDR3 contains 14 residues. After removal of 7 bases from V and 2 bases from J, the junction contained 7 bases not matched to a gene. Germline lookup yields CDR1 KGHDR and CDR2 SFDVKD. The CDR3 DNA reads as TGTGCCACCAGCGTCGACAGGGAGCCCTACGAGCAGTACTTC. It encodes CATSVDREPYEQYF.

The chain recombines TRBV5-6 with TRBJ2-1, with 7 nucleotides matching TRBD2. This CDR3 has 15 residues. After removal of 4 bases from V and 2 bases from J, the junction contained 6 bases not matched to a gene. Germline values: CDR1 SGHDT, CDR2 YYEEEE. Here the CDR3 DNA reads TGTGCCAGCAGCCTGGGAGGGAACGCCTACAATGAGCAGTTCTTC. Translated: CASSLGGNAYNEQFF.

This chain uses TRBV14 with TRBJ2-5; D is perhaps TRBD2 (6 bases). Germline lookup yields CDR1 SGHDN and CDR2 FVKESK. V was shortened by 3 bases and J by 3 bases, with 14 bases between the two germline ends. This CDR3 spans 15 amino acids. In DNA, the CDR3 is TGTGCCAGCAGCCAGCGACCAGGGACTGAAGAGACCCAGTACTTC. It encodes CASSQRPGTEETQYF.

V and J are TRBV7-2 and TRBJ1-3; possible D gene TRBD1, 6 bases. Germline lookup yields CDR1 SGHTA and CDR2 FQGNSA. The CDR3 spans 15 residues. Trimming took 1 base from V and 3 from J, leaving 10 bases between them. DNA for the CDR3: TGTGCCAGCAGCTTAGGCGGACAGCTTGGAAACACCATATATTTT. It yields the protein CASSLGGQLGNTIYF.

The chain couples TRBV9 to TRBJ2-2; 10 bases align to TRBD1. The CDR3 extends over 15 amino acids. CDR1 and CDR2 from the germline V gene are SGDLS and YYNGEE. V dropped 2 bases and J dropped 6; count of bases not matched to a gene: 4. The CDR3 DNA reads TGTGCCAGCAGCGTGACCGGGACAGGGGCCGGGGAGCTGTTTTTT. It translates to CASSVTGTGAGELFF. The full variable domain, completed using reference TRBV9 and TRBJ2-2, is DSGVTQTPKHLITATGQRVTLRCSPRSGDLSVYWYQQSLDQGLQFLIQYYNGEERAKGNILERFSAQQFPDLHSELNLSSLELGDSALYFCASSVTGTGAGELFFGEGSRLTVL.

The genes are TRBV6-5 and TRBJ2-3, with 8 nucleotides matching TRBD1. The CDR3 is made up of 15 amino acids. Germline lookup yields CDR1 MNHEY and CDR2 SVGAGI. The V segment lost 4 bases and the J segment 4 bases; nucleotides outside the gene matches: 7. The DNA of the CDR3 is TGTGCCAGCAGTTCCAGAGGACAGGGCCCAGATACGCAGTATTTT. Its protein product is CASSSRGQGPDTQYF.

This chain uses TRBV9 with TRBJ1-1; D gene uncertain. Trimming removed 0 bases from V and 3 bases from J, with 9 bases in between. This CDR3 has 14 amino acids. CDR1 SGDLS and CDR2 YYNGEE come from the germline V gene. The CDR3 DNA reads as TGTGCCAGCAGCGTAGAACCAGGTGACACTGAAGCTTTCTTT. Translation gives CASSVEPGDTEAFF.

The chain carries TRBV19 and TRBJ1-5; D call uncertain. Trimming removed 5 bases at V and 5 bases at J, with 16 bases between. The germline V gene has CDR1 LNHDA and CDR2 SQIVND (reference sequence). This CDR3 is 15 amino acids long. The CDR3 sequence is CASSLWRDEDQPQHF. CDR3 nucleotides: TGTGCCAGTAGTTTATGGAGGGATGAAGATCAGCCCCAGCATTTT.

The chain carries TRBV24-1 and TRBJ2-7; maybe TRBD1 (6 bases). Per the germline V gene, CDR1 is KGHDR and CDR2 is SFDVKD. The CDR3 runs 14 residues. The V end was cut by 4 bases, the J end by 6 bases, with 15 bases between. CDR3 loop: CATSDSGQLGEQYF. The DNA of the CDR3 is TGTGCCACCAGTGACTCTGGACAGCTTGGCGAGCAGTACTTC.

The chain combines TRBV19 with TRBJ2-1, with TRBD2 matching 9 bases. The V gene end was trimmed by 5 bases and the J gene end by 3 bases; junction bases not matched to a gene: 11. Germline CDR1 is LNHDA and CDR2 is SQIVND (reference sequence). The CDR3 spans 17 residues. CDR3 coding DNA: TGTGCCAGTAGTTCGTCAGGAGCGGGAGGAGGCTACAATGAGCAGTTCTTC. This sequence encodes CASSSSGAGGGYNEQFF.

The V call is TRBV30, the J call TRBJ2-7, with 12 bases that match TRBD2. The CDR3 loop spans 16 amino acids. Unmatched junction bases numbered 10, after V lost 3 bases and J lost 4 bases. From germline, CDR1 is GTSNPN and CDR2 SVGIG (reference sequence). In nucleotides, the CDR3 is TGTGCCTGGAGCTCCACTAGCGGGAGGCACATGTACGAGCAGTACTTC. Translated: CAWSSTSGRHMYEQYF.

The chain has TRBV4-1 and TRBJ2-7, with 7 bases fitting TRBD1. The CDR3 covers 14 residues. J gave up 1 base and V 4 bases, and 4 bases lay outside the gene matches. The V gene's germline CDR1 is MGHRA and CDR2 YSYEKL. The CDR3 bases are TGCGCCAGCAGCCCGAGACAGGGTTCCTACGAGCAGTACTTC. It yields the protein CASSPRQGSYEQYF.

This chain connects TRBV28 to TRBJ1-2; the match to TRBD1 covers 7 bases. This CDR3 is built from 14 residues. J lost 4 bases, V lost 6 bases, and 8 bases had no gene match. Germline values: CDR1 MDHEN, CDR2 SYDVKM. In nucleotides, the CDR3 is TGTGCCAGCAGATCGACAGGGTTTGGCTATGGCTACACCTTC. Protein product: CASRSTGFGYGYTF.

This chain joins TRBV29-1 and TRBJ1-3; D uncertain. CDR3 size: 12 residues. Germline CDR1 SQVTM, CDR2 ANQGSEA. Trimming took 7 bases from V and 3 from J, leaving 10 bases between them. As DNA, the CDR3 is TGCAGCGCCGGAGTATTTGGAAACACCATATATTTT. It codes for CSAGVFGNTIYF.